Below, 7 T cell receptor beta chains from the same sample are listed, as sequenced in a study of T cells in localized non-small cell lung cancer. This table comes from immunoSEQ multiplex PCR, and its TCRdb copy is limited to in-frame clones, with some not included. The sample yields under 3,000 clones, over 25% seen once. The specimen was normal lung tissue next to the tumor, collected before any cancer treatment. These receptor sequences come from a man aged 40 to 70 with stage I lung adenocarcinoma.

Relative to its sample, this clone is medium-sized. The V call is TRBV11-3, the J call TRBJ2-7; D perhaps matches TRBD2 (5 bases). The germline V gene has CDR1 SGHNT and CDR2 YENEEA. This CDR3 has 14 amino acids. V was cut by 1 base and J by 6 bases, with 13 bases left in between. CDR3 in amino acids: CASSLVATSSEQYF. The CDR3 nucleotides are TGTGCCAGCAGCTTAGTGGCTACTAGTAGCGAGCAGTACTTC. Together with reference TRBV11-3 and TRBJ2-7, the CDR3 gives the full variable domain: EAGVVQSPRYKIIEKKQPVAFWCNPISGHNTLYWYLQNLGQGPELLIRYENEEAVDDSQLPKDRFSAERLKGVDSTLKIQPAELGDSAVYLCASSLVATSSEQYFGPGTRLTVT.

The chain has TRBV18 and TRBJ1-4, with D unresolved. CDR3 size: 14 residues. Trimming cost V 3 bases and J 0 bases, with 5 bases left between them. CDR1 and CDR2 (germline): KGHSH, LQKENI. The CDR3 DNA reads as TGTGCCAGCTCACCTGAGACAACTAATGAAAAACTGTTTTTT. Translated, it gives CASSPETTNEKLFF.

CDR3 in amino acids: CASSPGVAVYNEQFF. DNA of the CDR3: TGTGCCAGCTCACCAGGGGTAGCGGTTTACAATGAGCAGTTCTTC. The chain is built from TRBV18 and TRBJ2-1; a weak D match, TRBD2 (6 bases). This CDR3 spans 15 amino acids. The germline V and J ends were trimmed by 2 bases and 4 bases, with 12 bases remaining between them. Germline CDR1 is KGHSH and CDR2 is LQKENI.

The gene calls are TRBV6-8 and TRBJ1-3; TRBD1 is a possible D gene (6 bases). This CDR3 is 14 amino acids long. Germline V gene data show CDR1 as MNHGY and CDR2 as SAAAGT. The V end lost 5 bases, the J end lost 2 bases, and 10 bases lay between the germline ends. The CDR3 sequence: CASSLGQPGNTIYF. CDR3 DNA: TGTGCCAGCAGTCTAGGACAGCCTGGAAACACCATATATTTT.

V is TRBV9 and J is TRBJ2-1; 11 bases line up with TRBD2. The CDR3 covers 18 residues. CDR1 SGDLS and CDR2 YYNGEE come from the germline V gene. Trimming removed 3 bases from V and 4 bases from J; junction bases left unmatched: 12. CDR3 bases: TGTGCCAGCAGCGCAACCTTAGCGGGAGGGCCGATTTACAATGAGCAGTTCTTC. Protein: CASSATLAGGPIYNEQFF.

The V and J genes are TRBV19 and TRBJ1-3; D is uncertain. This CDR3 has 12 amino acids. Trimming cost V 7 bases and J 0 bases, with 4 bases left between them. The germline V gene has CDR1 LNHDA and CDR2 SQIVND (reference sequence). The CDR3 DNA reads TGTGCCAGTACAGTCTCTGGAAACACCATATATTTT. This sequence encodes CASTVSGNTIYF.

This chain uses TRBV14 with TRBJ2-1, with no clear D. The germline V gene encodes CDR1 SGHDN and CDR2 FVKESK. The CDR3 covers 15 residues. V lost 4 bases and J 3 bases, leaving 13 bases between the germline ends. In DNA form, the CDR3 reads TGTGCCAGCAGCCCCGAATCGGACCACTACAATGAGCAGTTCTTC. Residues: CASSPESDHYNEQFF.